Below are 6 T cell receptor beta chains sequenced from a single sample in a study of siplizumab effects on memory and regulatory T cells. The method was immunoSEQ multiplex PCR; TCRdb's version includes in-frame clones alone and lacks a portion of them. In the table there are 70,000 to 100,000 clones, roughly 93% of which are singletons. Material for sequencing was CD8+ T cells sorted from blood. The receptors here all came from a human donor in good health.

The count of this clone is one. This chain links TRBV9 with TRBJ1-6, with D perhaps matching TRBD1 (5 bases). There are 17 residues in the CDR3. In germline, CDR1 is SGDLS, CDR2 YYNGEE. The V end lost 0 bases, the J end lost 2 bases, and 12 bases lay between the germline ends. CDR3 amino acids: CASSVDGDLTYNSPLHF. In DNA form, the CDR3 reads TGTGCCAGCAGCGTAGACGGGGACCTCACCTATAATTCACCCCTCCACTTT.

The rearrangement joins TRBV10-3 to TRBJ1-1, with D unclear. CDR1 ENHRY and CDR2 SYGVKD come from the germline V gene. The CDR3 covers 14 residues. Trimming removed 7 bases from V and 4 bases from J, with 16 bases in between. In DNA form, the CDR3 reads TGTGCCATCACGTCTTCGCAGCCAAGCACTGAAGCTTTCTTT. Protein product: CAITSSQPSTEAFF.

The V gene is TRBV27, the J gene TRBJ2-7, with D perhaps given as TRBD1 or TRBD2 (5 bases each). V lost 8 bases, J lost 0 bases, and 11 bases lay in between. This CDR3 has 13 residues. CDR1 and CDR2 (germline): MNHEY, SMNVEV (reference sequence). The CDR3 spells CASSIGASYEQYF. The CDR3 nucleotides are TGTGCCAGCTCGATCGGGGCCTCCTACGAGCAGTACTTC.

The rearrangement links TRBV5-6 to TRBJ2-1; 10 bases fit TRBD2. J gave up 6 bases and V 0 bases, and 6 bases lay outside the gene matches. CDR3 size: 16 residues. In germline, CDR1 is SGHDT, CDR2 YYEEEE. The CDR3 is CASSLGPAGGFNEQFF. The CDR3 bases are TGTGCCAGCAGCTTGGGGCCAGCGGGAGGGTTCAATGAGCAGTTCTTC.

A word on this clone: Other DNA variants within this sample encode the same CDR3. In DNA form, the CDR3 reads TGCAGCGTAGGGGACGGCTACGAGCAGTACTTC. Translation: CSVGDGYEQYF. This chain joins TRBV29-1 and TRBJ2-7; D may be TRBD1 or TRBD2 (5 bases each). With 6 bases removed from V and 3 bases from J, the gap between germline ends came to 9 bases. Germline assignment: CDR1 SQVTM and CDR2 ANQGSEA. The CDR3 covers 11 residues.

The CDR3 coding sequence is TGTGCCAGTAGGGCGGGAGGGCCGAGTGAGCAGTTCTTC. This translates into CASRAGGPSEQFF. This rearrangement joins TRBV19 to TRBJ2-1, with 9 bases lining up with TRBD2. In germline, CDR1 is LNHDA, CDR2 SQIVND (reference sequence). CDR3 length equals 13 residues. Losses at the gene ends were 6 bases for V and 9 bases for J; bases not matched to a gene: 6.